This passage covers 12 T cell receptor beta chains from one sample sequenced in a study of blood T cells in healthy people across ages. The authors ran a second PCR of about 6 to 12 cycles using a sample-barcoded 5' primer and a J-beta primer mix. TCRdb reprocessed the 5' RACE reads via MiXCR and lists one record per CDR3 protein. The profile shows approximately 730,000 distinct CDR3 sequences, approximately 55% of them singletons. Sequencing was done on a sample of blood. The receptor source for this set is a man older than 75 in good health.

The chain combines TRBV5-1 with TRBJ1-3; D remains ambiguous. Germline lookup yields CDR1 SGHRS and CDR2 YFSETQ. V lost 4 bases and J lost 1, with 12 bases in between. The CDR3 runs to 15 residues. The CDR3, as DNA: TGCGCCAGCAGCCACGATGGGCTGTCTGGAAACACCATATATTTT. It yields the protein CASSHDGLSGNTIYF.

V usage is TRBV20-1 and J usage is TRBJ2-7; 10 nucleotides line up with TRBD2. V trimming: 4 bases; J trimming: 2 bases; junction bases outside the gene matches: 14. CDR3 length: 17 amino acids. Germline V gives CDR1 DFQATT, CDR2 SNEGSKA (reference sequence). The CDR3 region has the DNA TGCAGTGCTACACACGGGGAGAGGACTAGCGGACCCTACGAGCAGTACTTC. Amino acids: CSATHGERTSGPYEQYF.

This rearrangement joins TRBV29-1 to TRBJ2-3; 7 positions agree with TRBD2. CDR1 and CDR2 (germline): SQVTM, ANQGSEA. The V gene end was trimmed by 4 bases and the J gene end by 14 bases; junction bases not matched to a gene: 15. The CDR3 is 13 residues long. This chain's CDR3 is CSVGMAGDRYAYF. In DNA form, the CDR3 reads TGCAGCGTTGGAATGGCGGGAGATAGATACGCGTATTTT.

This clonotype turned up a few times. The chain recombines TRBV7-2 with TRBJ2-1; TRBD2 matches at 7 bases. Trimming removed 2 bases from V and 2 bases from J; junction bases left unmatched: 12. The CDR3 is made up of 18 amino acids. The germline CDR1 and CDR2 sequences are SGHTA and FQGNSA. Written as DNA, the CDR3 is TGTGCCAGCAGCTTATTATTCCCTGGGGGGGTTCCCTACAATGAGCAGTTCTTC. Its translation is CASSLLFPGGVPYNEQFF.

This sequence joins TRBV2 and TRBJ2-1, with 7 bases matching TRBD2. This CDR3 region has 13 residues. Losses at the gene ends were 8 bases for V and 8 bases for J; bases not matched to a gene: 9. Germline V lookup: CDR1 SNHLY, CDR2 FYNNEI. The CDR3 sequence is CASCGLVSHEQFF. The CDR3 region has the DNA TGTGCCAGCTGCGGACTAGTGAGCCATGAGCAGTTCTTC.

This clonotype was seen only once. The chain joins TRBV7-2 to TRBJ2-5; no firm D call. The end of the DNA aligns better with TRBJ2-7, so the J call may be wrong. This CDR3 spans 13 amino acids. Germline V CDR1 and CDR2: SGHTA, FQGNSA. CDR3 in amino acids: CASSPTHGREQYF. The CDR3 DNA sequence: TGTGCCAGCAGCCCTACCCATGGCCGCGAGCAGTACTTC.

In its sample, this clonotype was seen a few times. This chain links TRBV5-1 with TRBJ2-7, with D possibly matching TRBD2 (6 bases). Per germline, CDR1 SGHRS and CDR2 YFSETQ. V gave up 4 bases and J gave up 7 bases, with 18 bases separating them. The CDR3 consists of 14 residues. CDR3 region: CASSRAGGLEEQYF. The CDR3 DNA follows: TGCGCCAGCAGCCGCGCCGGGGGATTGGAAGAGCAGTACTTC.

This chain joins TRBV2 and TRBJ2-5; D ambiguous. The V and J ends lost 2 bases and 11 bases respectively, with 15 bases between them. The CDR3 spans 13 residues. Germline values: CDR1 SNHLY, CDR2 FYNNEI. CDR3 sequence reads: CASSESQALEQYF. The CDR3 nucleotides read TGTGCCAGCAGTGAAAGCCAGGCCTTAGAGCAGTACTTC.

The chain couples TRBV6-6 to TRBJ2-5; 8 nucleotides line up with TRBD1. The tail of the sequence fits TRBJ2-7 better, so the J call may be wrong. This CDR3 contains 15 residues. CDR1 and CDR2 (germline): MNHNY, SVGAGI (reference sequence). In DNA, the CDR3 is TGTGCCAGCAGTTTCAGACAGGGGTGGCCTTTCGAGCAGTACTTC. Residues: CASSFRQGWPFEQYF.

In its sample, this clonotype was seen a few times. The V and J genes are TRBV7-2 and TRBJ2-3, with 12 bases aligning to TRBD2. This CDR3 region has 18 residues. J gave up 4 bases and V 6 bases, and 14 bases lay outside the gene matches. CDR1 and CDR2 from the germline V gene are SGHTA and FQGNSA. CDR3 bases: TGTGCCAGCAGTCAGACGGGGACTAGCGGGCTTCGGGCAGATACGCAGTATTTT. It yields the protein CASSQTGTSGLRADTQYF.

The gene calls are TRBV27 and TRBJ2-3, with a weak D call TRBD2 (5 bases). The CDR3 sequence is 15 residues long. With 4 bases removed from V and 2 bases from J, the gap between germline ends came to 13 bases. Looked up from germline, CDR1 is MNHEY and CDR2 is SMNVEV (reference sequence). The CDR3 loop reads CASSSRGRATDTQYF. The DNA for the CDR3 is TGTGCCAGCAGTTCGAGAGGGCGGGCCACAGATACGCAGTATTTT.

This chain uses TRBV4-1 with TRBJ2-1, with D possibly being TRBD2 (6 bases). Trimming removed 4 bases at V and 8 bases at J, with 18 bases between. Per the germline V gene, CDR1 is MGHRA and CDR2 is YSYEKL. The CDR3 totals 15 residues. CDR3 region: CASSLRTEGRDEQFF. In nucleotides, the CDR3 is TGCGCCAGCAGCCTAAGAACGGAGGGCCGGGATGAGCAGTTCTTC.